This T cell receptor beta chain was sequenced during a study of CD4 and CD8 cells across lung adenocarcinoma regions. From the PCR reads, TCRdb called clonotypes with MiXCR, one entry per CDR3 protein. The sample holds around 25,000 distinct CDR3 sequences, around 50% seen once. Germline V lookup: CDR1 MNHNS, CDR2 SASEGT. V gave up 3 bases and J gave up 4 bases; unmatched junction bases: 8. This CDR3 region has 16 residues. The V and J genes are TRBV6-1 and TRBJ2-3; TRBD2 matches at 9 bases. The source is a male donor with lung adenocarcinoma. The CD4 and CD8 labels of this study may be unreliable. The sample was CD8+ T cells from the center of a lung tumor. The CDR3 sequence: CASSDRSSGTADTQYF. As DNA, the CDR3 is TGTGCCAGCAGTGATCGGTCTAGCGGGACGGCAGATACGCAGTATTTT.